Listed below are T cell receptor beta chains from one sample, sequenced in a study of T cells in Graves' hyperthyroidism and ophthalmopathy. TCRdb independently ran MiXCR on the multiplex PCR reads; one entry per CDR3 protein. The sample yields under 350,000 distinct CDR3 sequences, about 21% seen once. Sequencing was done on a sample of blood. These receptors were collected from a woman aged 45-60 years with Graves' hyperthyroidism. Each CDR3 is given with its conserved first and last residue. D genes are given only for firm matches. Not all rows give a size; the values are once, few, many and, for expanded clones, a class.

d_call: TRBD2; v_call: TRBV15; j_call: TRBJ2-2; clone_size: NA; cdr3_aa: CATGGLAVNTGELFF; cdr3_nt: TGTGCCACGGGGGGACTAGCGGTAAACACCGGGGAGCTGTTTTTT
d_call: NA; v_call: TRBV29-1; j_call: TRBJ1-5; clone_size: many; cdr3_aa: CSVVPGGGGNQPQHF; cdr3_nt: TGCAGCGTTGTCCCGGGTGGGGGCGGCAATCAGCCCCAGCATTTT
d_call: NA; v_call: TRBV6-1; j_call: TRBJ1-6; clone_size: NA; cdr3_aa: CASSEAGGDSPLHF; cdr3_nt: TGTGCCAGCAGTGAAGCAGGTGGGGATTCACCCCTCCACTTT
d_call: NA; v_call: TRBV5-1; j_call: TRBJ1-2; clone_size: many; cdr3_aa: CASSFSTGTQGYTF; cdr3_nt: TGCGCCAGCAGCTTTTCCACAGGGACTCAAGGCTACACCTTC
d_call: NA; v_call: TRBV28; j_call: TRBJ1-1; clone_size: many; cdr3_aa: CASRSAVLEAFF; cdr3_nt: TGTGCCAGCAGGTCGGCAGTCCTTGAAGCTTTCTTT
d_call: TRBD1; v_call: TRBV28; j_call: TRBJ2-2; clone_size: many; cdr3_aa: CASSHPQGVGTGELFF; cdr3_nt: TGTGCCAGCAGTCACCCACAGGGGGTTGGCACCGGGGAGCTGTTTTTT
d_call: NA; v_call: TRBV12-3/TRBV12-4; j_call: TRBJ1-2; clone_size: many; cdr3_aa: CASSLNGNYGYTF; cdr3_nt: TGTGCCAGCAGTTTAAACGGGAACTATGGCTACACCTTC
d_call: TRBD2; v_call: TRBV12-5; j_call: TRBJ2-1; clone_size: NA; cdr3_aa: CASGPGLATHEQFF; cdr3_nt: TGTGCTAGTGGTCCGGGACTAGCCACTCATGAGCAGTTCTTC
d_call: TRBD2; v_call: TRBV7-3; j_call: TRBJ2-3; clone_size: NA; cdr3_aa: CASSPGLAGAQYF; cdr3_nt: TGTGCCAGCAGCCCCGGACTAGCGGGGGCGCAGTATTTT
d_call: TRBD1; v_call: TRBV19; j_call: TRBJ1-5; clone_size: few; cdr3_aa: CASSIGDRGSNQPQHF; cdr3_nt: TGTGCCAGTAGTATAGGGGACAGGGGATCGAATCAGCCCCAGCATTTT
d_call: TRBD2; v_call: TRBV20-1; j_call: TRBJ2-1; clone_size: NA; cdr3_aa: CSARGTSGGAEEQFF; cdr3_nt: TGCAGTGCTAGAGGGACTAGCGGGGGGGCGGAGGAGCAGTTCTTC
d_call: TRBD1; v_call: TRBV5-1; j_call: TRBJ2-3; clone_size: few; cdr3_aa: CASSFGTGVSVTDTQYF; cdr3_nt: TGCGCCAGCAGCTTCGGGACAGGGGTTTCCGTCACAGATACGCAGTATTTT
d_call: NA; v_call: TRBV29-1; j_call: TRBJ2-1; clone_size: NA; cdr3_aa: CSVERGPNEQFF; cdr3_nt: TGCAGCGTTGAAAGGGGCCCCAATGAGCAGTTCTTC
d_call: NA; v_call: TRBV5-1; j_call: TRBJ2-4; clone_size: many; cdr3_aa: CASSPSLVDAKNIQYF; cdr3_nt: TGCGCCAGCAGTCCCTCTTTAGTCGACGCCAAAAACATTCAGTACTTC
d_call: NA; v_call: TRBV6-1; j_call: TRBJ1-2; clone_size: NA; cdr3_aa: CASSEPPRAGSYGYTF; cdr3_nt: TGTGCCAGCAGTGAACCCCCCAGGGCGGGGAGCTATGGCTACACCTTC
d_call: TRBD2; v_call: TRBV6-1; j_call: TRBJ2-1; clone_size: NA; cdr3_aa: CASRSGRARFNEQFF; cdr3_nt: TGTGCCAGCCGTAGCGGGAGGGCCCGGTTCAATGAGCAGTTCTTC
d_call: TRBD1; v_call: TRBV6-1; j_call: TRBJ2-7; clone_size: many; cdr3_aa: CATTDRTYEQYF; cdr3_nt: TGTGCCACCACGGACAGGACGTACGAGCAGTACTTC
d_call: NA; v_call: TRBV11-2; j_call: TRBJ1-2; clone_size: many; cdr3_aa: CASRFNPTANYGYTF; cdr3_nt: TGTGCCAGCAGATTCAACCCGACAGCTAACTATGGCTACACCTTC
d_call: TRBD1; v_call: TRBV12-3/TRBV12-4; j_call: TRBJ1-5; clone_size: many; cdr3_aa: CASRRSGGSDQPQHF; cdr3_nt: TGTGCCAGCAGGCGTTCAGGGGGGAGTGATCAGCCCCAGCATTTT
d_call: NA; v_call: TRBV9; j_call: TRBJ2-6; clone_size: NA; cdr3_aa: CASSPRTFGSGANVLTF; cdr3_nt: TGTGCCAGCAGCCCCCGGACATTCGGCTCTGGGGCCAACGTCCTGACTTTC
d_call: TRBD1; v_call: TRBV6-1; j_call: TRBJ2-2; clone_size: many; cdr3_aa: CASSRTGTYTGELFF; cdr3_nt: TGTGCCAGCAGTCGGACAGGGACATACACCGGGGAGCTGTTTTTT
d_call: TRBD1; v_call: TRBV18; j_call: TRBJ1-2; clone_size: many; cdr3_aa: CASSLQGASLLGYTF; cdr3_nt: TGTGCCAGCTCACTGCAGGGGGCCTCTCTCTTAGGCTACACCTTC
d_call: NA; v_call: TRBV5-1; j_call: TRBJ2-7; clone_size: many; cdr3_aa: CASSRGGSAGSYEQYF; cdr3_nt: TGCGCCAGCAGCCGTGGGGGGAGCGCGGGCTCCTACGAGCAGTACTTC
d_call: TRBD2; v_call: TRBV2; j_call: TRBJ2-1; clone_size: many; cdr3_aa: CATRTSSTDEQFF; cdr3_nt: TGTGCCACCCGGACTAGTTCTACGGATGAGCAGTTCTTC
d_call: TRBD2; v_call: TRBV3-1; j_call: TRBJ2-3; clone_size: many; cdr3_aa: CASSRGSGRSTDTQYF; cdr3_nt: TGTGCCAGCAGCCGTGGTAGCGGGAGAAGCACAGATACGCAGTATTTT
d_call: NA; v_call: TRBV3-1; j_call: TRBJ1-2; clone_size: few; cdr3_aa: CASSQDSRTRAYGYTF; cdr3_nt: TGTGCCAGCAGCCAAGATAGTAGGACTAGGGCCTATGGCTACACCTTC
d_call: TRBD2; v_call: TRBV4-1; j_call: TRBJ2-3; clone_size: NA; cdr3_aa: CASSQLAGYTDTQYF; cdr3_nt: TGCGCCAGCAGCCAACTAGCGGGGTACACAGATACGCAGTATTTT
d_call: TRBD1; v_call: TRBV20-1; j_call: TRBJ1-2; clone_size: many; cdr3_aa: CSANLGQGSYGYTF; cdr3_nt: TGCAGTGCTAACCTGGGACAGGGGTCCTATGGCTACACCTTC
d_call: NA; v_call: TRBV4-2; j_call: TRBJ1-2; clone_size: few; cdr3_aa: CASSQDWGYGYTF; cdr3_nt: TGTGCCAGCAGCCAAGACTGGGGTTATGGCTACACCTTC
d_call: NA; v_call: TRBV28; j_call: TRBJ1-3; clone_size: many; cdr3_aa: CASSLNGQFSGNTIYF; cdr3_nt: TGTGCCAGCAGTTTGAATGGGCAGTTCTCCGGAAACACCATATATTTT
d_call: TRBD1; v_call: TRBV20-1; j_call: TRBJ2-3; clone_size: many; cdr3_aa: CSVSTGFSDTQYF; cdr3_nt: TGCAGTGTATCGACAGGGTTTTCAGATACGCAGTATTTT
d_call: TRBD2; v_call: TRBV6-1; j_call: TRBJ2-5; clone_size: many; cdr3_aa: CASRRTSGGAGETQYF; cdr3_nt: TGTGCCAGCAGAAGGACTAGCGGGGGGGCCGGGGAGACCCAGTACTTC
d_call: NA; v_call: TRBV20-1; j_call: TRBJ1-1; clone_size: few; cdr3_aa: CSAHRDGWNTEAFF; cdr3_nt: TGCAGTGCGCACAGGGATGGGTGGAACACTGAAGCTTTCTTT
d_call: NA; v_call: TRBV3-1; j_call: TRBJ2-1; clone_size: many; cdr3_aa: CASSNGLSYYNEQFF; cdr3_nt: TGTGCCAGCAGCAACGGACTGAGCTACTACAATGAGCAGTTCTTC
d_call: NA; v_call: TRBV11-3; j_call: TRBJ1-3; clone_size: NA; cdr3_aa: CASSLVESGNTIYF; cdr3_nt: TGTGCCAGCAGCTTAGTAGAGTCGGGAAACACCATATATTTT
d_call: NA; v_call: TRBV4-1; j_call: TRBJ1-1; clone_size: NA; cdr3_aa: CASSSTYSTEAFF; cdr3_nt: TGCGCCAGCAGCTCTACTTACAGCACTGAAGCTTTCTTT
d_call: NA; v_call: TRBV15; j_call: TRBJ1-4; clone_size: NA; cdr3_aa: CATSRGATSGSEKLFF; cdr3_nt: TGTGCCACCAGCAGAGGGGCTACTTCCGGGAGTGAAAAACTGTTTTTT
d_call: NA; v_call: TRBV18; j_call: TRBJ2-7; clone_size: many; cdr3_aa: CASSPGGRKNEQYF; cdr3_nt: TGTGCCAGCTCACCTGGGGGGCGAAAGAACGAGCAGTACTTC
d_call: NA; v_call: TRBV28; j_call: TRBJ1-2; clone_size: NA; cdr3_aa: CASRDVGVDGYTF; cdr3_nt: TGTGCCAGCAGAGACGTAGGGGTAGATGGCTACACCTTC
d_call: TRBD2; v_call: TRBV7-6; j_call: TRBJ2-1; clone_size: many; cdr3_aa: CASSLAERGGNEQFF; cdr3_nt: TGTGCCAGCAGCTTAGCGGAGCGGGGGGGCAATGAGCAGTTCTTC
d_call: TRBD2; v_call: TRBV7-6; j_call: TRBJ2-2; clone_size: NA; cdr3_aa: CASTLSGATGELFF; cdr3_nt: TGTGCCAGCACCCTCAGCGGGGCCACCGGGGAGCTGTTTTTT
d_call: NA; v_call: TRBV4-2; j_call: TRBJ2-7; clone_size: many; cdr3_aa: CASSQPRGYEQYF; cdr3_nt: TGTGCCAGCAGCCAACCGCGTGGATACGAGCAGTACTTC
d_call: NA; v_call: TRBV12-5; j_call: TRBJ2-1; clone_size: medium-sized; cdr3_aa: CASGLGEPVFQMPPEQFF; cdr3_nt: TGTGCTAGTGGTTTGGGTGAACCCGTCTTTCAAATGCCACCCGAGCAGTTCTTC
d_call: NA; v_call: TRBV20-1; j_call: TRBJ2-3; clone_size: many; cdr3_aa: CSAHSDQGRTDTQYF; cdr3_nt: TGCAGTGCTCACTCCGACCAGGGGCGGACAGATACGCAGTATTTT
d_call: TRBD2; v_call: TRBV6-1; j_call: TRBJ2-3; clone_size: many; cdr3_aa: CASGLAGTDTQYF; cdr3_nt: TGTGCCAGCGGACTAGCGGGCACAGATACGCAGTATTTT
d_call: NA; v_call: TRBV30; j_call: TRBJ2-1; clone_size: few; cdr3_aa: CAWRQAYNEQFF; cdr3_nt: TGTGCCTGGAGGCAGGCATACAATGAGCAGTTCTTC
d_call: NA; v_call: TRBV4-1; j_call: TRBJ1-4; clone_size: few; cdr3_aa: CASSQMGTTNEKLFF; cdr3_nt: TGCGCCAGCAGCCAAATGGGTACAACTAATGAAAAACTGTTTTTT
d_call: NA; v_call: TRBV5-1; j_call: TRBJ1-1; clone_size: many; cdr3_aa: CASSSAESMNTEAFF; cdr3_nt: TGCGCCAGCAGCTCGGCGGAGTCCATGAACACTGAAGCTTTCTTT
d_call: NA; v_call: TRBV7-8; j_call: TRBJ1-5; clone_size: few; cdr3_aa: CASSPKTLRGINQPQHF; cdr3_nt: TGTGCCAGCAGCCCAAAAACATTAAGGGGGATAAATCAGCCCCAGCATTTT
d_call: NA; v_call: TRBV3-1; j_call: TRBJ1-3; clone_size: NA; cdr3_aa: CASSYGAHEGNTIYF; cdr3_nt: TGTGCCAGCAGCTATGGGGCCCATGAAGGAAACACCATATATTTT
d_call: NA; v_call: TRBV28; j_call: TRBJ1-1; clone_size: many; cdr3_aa: CAATRATEAFF; cdr3_nt: TGTGCCGCCACGAGGGCCACTGAAGCTTTCTTT
d_call: TRBD2; v_call: TRBV6-1; j_call: TRBJ2-1; clone_size: many; cdr3_aa: CASRTKTSGISNEQFF; cdr3_nt: TGTGCCAGCAGAACAAAGACTAGCGGGATCTCCAATGAGCAGTTCTTC
d_call: TRBD2; v_call: TRBV20-1; j_call: TRBJ2-7; clone_size: many; cdr3_aa: CSALGLAYAEQYF; cdr3_nt: TGCAGTGCTCTTGGACTAGCGTACGCCGAGCAGTACTTC
d_call: TRBD2; v_call: TRBV3-1; j_call: TRBJ2-5; clone_size: many; cdr3_aa: CASSKTSVETQYF; cdr3_nt: TGTGCCAGCAGCAAAACTAGCGTCGAGACCCAGTACTTC
d_call: TRBD1; v_call: TRBV30; j_call: TRBJ1-6; clone_size: many; cdr3_aa: CAWSSKDRGNSPLHF; cdr3_nt: TGTGCCTGGAGTTCAAAGGACAGGGGAAATTCACCCCTCCACTTT
d_call: NA; v_call: TRBV2; j_call: TRBJ2-7; clone_size: many; cdr3_aa: CASRRGIRTHEQYF; cdr3_nt: TGTGCCAGCAGGAGGGGGATCCGAACCCACGAGCAGTACTTC